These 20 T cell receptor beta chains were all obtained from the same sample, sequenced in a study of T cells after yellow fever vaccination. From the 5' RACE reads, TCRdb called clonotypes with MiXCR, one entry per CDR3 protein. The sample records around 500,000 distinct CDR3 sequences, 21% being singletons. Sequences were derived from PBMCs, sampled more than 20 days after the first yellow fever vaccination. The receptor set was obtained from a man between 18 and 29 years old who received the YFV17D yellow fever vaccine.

This chain's CDR3 is CARSKRMPYEQYF. The CDR3 bases are TGTGCCAGGAGCAAAAGGATGCCCTACGAGCAGTACTTC. V is TRBV7-4 and J is TRBJ2-7, with D unclear. This CDR3 is built from 13 residues. The V end lost 9 bases, the J end lost 2 bases, and 14 bases lay between the germline ends. The germline V gene encodes CDR1 SGHVT and CDR2 SQSDAQ.

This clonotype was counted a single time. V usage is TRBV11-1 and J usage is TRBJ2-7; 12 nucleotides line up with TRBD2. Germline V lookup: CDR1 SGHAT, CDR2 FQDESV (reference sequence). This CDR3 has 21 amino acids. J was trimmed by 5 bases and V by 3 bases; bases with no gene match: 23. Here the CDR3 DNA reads TGTGCCAGCAGCTTGAGGACTAGCGGGGCCCCGGCTCTATATTCTCGCGACGAGCAGTACTTC. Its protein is CASSLRTSGAPALYSRDEQYF.

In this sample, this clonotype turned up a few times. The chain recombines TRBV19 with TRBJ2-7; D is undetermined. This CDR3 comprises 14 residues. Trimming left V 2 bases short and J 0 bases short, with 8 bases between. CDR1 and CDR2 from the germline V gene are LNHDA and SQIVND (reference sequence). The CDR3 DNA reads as TGTGCCAGTAGTATATCCAGAAGCTCCTACGAGCAGTACTTC. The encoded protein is CASSISRSSYEQYF.

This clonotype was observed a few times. In DNA, the CDR3 is TGTGCCAGTAGACATCCGGGACAGAGTAACTCCTACAATGAGCAGTTCTTC. Amino acid sequence: CASRHPGQSNSYNEQFF. The chain is built from TRBV19 and TRBJ2-1; the match to TRBD1 covers 7 bases. CDR1 and CDR2 from the germline V gene are LNHDA and SQIVND (reference sequence). Germline trimming cut 6 bases from V and 0 bases from J; bases unmatched to any gene: 11. The CDR3 spans 17 residues.

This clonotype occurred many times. The chain's CDR3 is CASSPGQGNTDTQYF. In nucleotides, the CDR3 is TGTGCCAGCAGTCCCGGACAGGGAAACACAGATACGCAGTATTTT. The chain links TRBV12-3 or TRBV12-4 to TRBJ2-3; 8 bases are shared with TRBD1. The CDR3 has 15 residues. The junction had 6 bases not matched to a gene; V was cut back by 5 bases and J by 2 bases.

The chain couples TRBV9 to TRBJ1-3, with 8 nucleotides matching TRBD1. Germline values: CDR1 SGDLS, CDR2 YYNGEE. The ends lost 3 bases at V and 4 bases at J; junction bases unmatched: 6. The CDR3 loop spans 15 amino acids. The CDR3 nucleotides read TGTGCCAGCAGCGCGGAGACAGGGGTCGGAAACACCATATATTTT. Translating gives CASSAETGVGNTIYF.

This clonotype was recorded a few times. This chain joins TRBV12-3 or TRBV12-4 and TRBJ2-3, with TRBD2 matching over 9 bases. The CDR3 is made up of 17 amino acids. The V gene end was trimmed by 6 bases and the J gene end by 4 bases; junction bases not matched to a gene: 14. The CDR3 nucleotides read TGTGCCAGCAGATCCGGGGGACTAGCAACACTCTCAGATACGCAGTATTTT. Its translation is CASRSGGLATLSDTQYF.

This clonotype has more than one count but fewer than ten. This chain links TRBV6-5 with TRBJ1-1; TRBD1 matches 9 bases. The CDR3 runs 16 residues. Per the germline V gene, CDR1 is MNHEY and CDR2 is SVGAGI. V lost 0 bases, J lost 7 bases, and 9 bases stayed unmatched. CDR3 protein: CASSYSMRGQGSEAFF. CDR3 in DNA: TGTGCCAGCAGTTACTCGATGAGGGGACAGGGCAGTGAAGCTTTCTTT.

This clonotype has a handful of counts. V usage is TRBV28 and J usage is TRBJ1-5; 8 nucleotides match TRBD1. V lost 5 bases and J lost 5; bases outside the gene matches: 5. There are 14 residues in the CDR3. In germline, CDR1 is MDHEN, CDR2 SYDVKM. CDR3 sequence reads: CASSTGQGDQPQHF. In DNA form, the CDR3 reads TGTGCCAGCAGTACCGGACAGGGCGATCAGCCCCAGCATTTT.

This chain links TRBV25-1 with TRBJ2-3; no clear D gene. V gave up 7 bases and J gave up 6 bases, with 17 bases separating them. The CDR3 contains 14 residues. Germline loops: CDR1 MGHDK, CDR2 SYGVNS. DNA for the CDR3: TGTGCCAGCAACTTTGGCAATCTTGCGGATACGCAGTATTTT. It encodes CASNFGNLADTQYF.

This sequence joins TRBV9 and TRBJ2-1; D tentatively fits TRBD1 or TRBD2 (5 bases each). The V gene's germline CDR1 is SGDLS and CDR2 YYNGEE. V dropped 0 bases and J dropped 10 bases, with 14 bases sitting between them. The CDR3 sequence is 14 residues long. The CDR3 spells CASSVELGVWEQFF. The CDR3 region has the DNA TGTGCCAGCAGCGTAGAACTAGGGGTTTGGGAGCAGTTCTTC.

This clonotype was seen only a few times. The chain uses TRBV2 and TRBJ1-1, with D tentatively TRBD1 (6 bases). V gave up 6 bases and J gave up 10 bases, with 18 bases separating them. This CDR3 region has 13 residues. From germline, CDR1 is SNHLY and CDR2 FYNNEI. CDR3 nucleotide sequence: TGTGCCAGCAGAGCTACAGGGATCGGAGGAGCTTTCTTT. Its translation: CASRATGIGGAFF.

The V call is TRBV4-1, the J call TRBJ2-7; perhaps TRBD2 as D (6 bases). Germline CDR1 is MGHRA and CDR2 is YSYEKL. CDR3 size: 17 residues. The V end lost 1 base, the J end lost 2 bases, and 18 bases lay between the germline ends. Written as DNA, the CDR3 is TGCGCCAGCAGCCAAGTCTTCTCAAGGGGCGGGGCCTACGAGCAGTACTTC. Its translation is CASSQVFSRGGAYEQYF.

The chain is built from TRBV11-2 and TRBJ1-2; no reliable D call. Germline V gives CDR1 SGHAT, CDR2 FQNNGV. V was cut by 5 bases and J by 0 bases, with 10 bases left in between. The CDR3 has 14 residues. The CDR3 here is CASSPQRANYGYTF. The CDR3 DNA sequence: TGTGCCAGCAGCCCGCAGAGAGCTAACTATGGCTACACCTTC.

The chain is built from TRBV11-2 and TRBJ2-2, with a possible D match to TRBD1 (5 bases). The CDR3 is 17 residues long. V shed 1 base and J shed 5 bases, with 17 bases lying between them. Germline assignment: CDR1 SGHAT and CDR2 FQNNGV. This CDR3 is CASSLVQWPGNTGELFF. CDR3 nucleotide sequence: TGTGCCAGCAGCTTAGTTCAGTGGCCAGGGAATACCGGGGAGCTGTTTTTT.

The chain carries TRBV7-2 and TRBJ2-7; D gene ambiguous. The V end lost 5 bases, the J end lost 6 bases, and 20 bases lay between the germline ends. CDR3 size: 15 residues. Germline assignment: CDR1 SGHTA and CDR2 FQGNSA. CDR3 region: CASSPQQAGGVEQYF. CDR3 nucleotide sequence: TGTGCCAGCAGCCCACAGCAGGCTGGTGGAGTCGAGCAGTACTTC.

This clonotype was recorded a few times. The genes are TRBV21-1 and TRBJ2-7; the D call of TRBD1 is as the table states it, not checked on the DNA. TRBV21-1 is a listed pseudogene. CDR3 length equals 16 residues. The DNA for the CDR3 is TGTGCCAGCAGCAAAGGAAGCGGACAGGGAATTTACGAGCAGTACTTC. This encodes CASSKGSGQGIYEQYF.

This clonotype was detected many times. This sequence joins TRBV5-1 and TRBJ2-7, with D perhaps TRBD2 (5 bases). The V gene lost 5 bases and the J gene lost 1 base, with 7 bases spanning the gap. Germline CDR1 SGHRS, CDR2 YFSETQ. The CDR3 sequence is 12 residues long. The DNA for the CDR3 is TGCGCCAGCAGTCGGGGATCCTACGAGCAGTACTTC. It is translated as CASSRGSYEQYF.

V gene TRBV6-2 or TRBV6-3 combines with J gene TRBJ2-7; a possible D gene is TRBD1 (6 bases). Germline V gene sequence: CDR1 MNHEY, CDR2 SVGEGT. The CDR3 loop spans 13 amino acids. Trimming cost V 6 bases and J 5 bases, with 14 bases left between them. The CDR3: CASSHQGTNEQYV. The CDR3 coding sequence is TGTGCCAGCAGCCATCAGGGGACAAACGAGCAGTACGTC.

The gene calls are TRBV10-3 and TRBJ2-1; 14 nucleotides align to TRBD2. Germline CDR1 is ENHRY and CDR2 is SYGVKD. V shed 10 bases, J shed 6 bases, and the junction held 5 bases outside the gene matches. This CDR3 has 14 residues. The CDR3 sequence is CATQTSGGANEQFF. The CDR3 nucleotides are TGTGCCACCCAGACTAGCGGGGGGGCCAATGAGCAGTTCTTC.